This TCR beta chain was sequenced for a study of tumor-infiltrating lymphocytes in primary liver carcinoma. The overall study: The tumors, T1-T3 N0M0 lesions, were 4.2 to 10 cm across. Sequencing of the samples generated roughly 3.5 to 8 million productive TCRbeta reads, with similar yields across tissue types.

TCR beta cDNA was prepared out of 500 ng total RNA by means of a constant-region primer. Sequencing libraries for TCR beta derived from three nested multiplex PCR rounds that used slightly modified ARM-PCR. Forward primers for TRBV1-TRBV30 and a C-beta reverse primer served the first two PCR rounds, at approximately 10 cycles each. From the multiplex PCR reads, TCRdb called clonotypes with MiXCR, one entry per CDR3 protein. The top ten clones hold approximately 67% of a sample with 180,000 or so distinct CDR3 sequences, roughly 60% of them seen once. The CDR3 consists of 8 residues. From germline, CDR1 is SGHAT and CDR2 FQNNGV. RNA was extracted from whole blood without cell sorting, alongside germline DNA. The collection of roughly 3.9 milliliters of peripheral blood preceded surgery. This clonotype occurred a few times.

This receptor was taken from a man aged 35-49 years with primary liver carcinoma and hepatitis B virus infection. The sample was peripheral blood. The rearrangement uses TRBV11-2 and TRBJ2-7; D is unresolved. CDR3 nucleotides: TGTGCCAGCAGCTTAGATCATGTG. Translated, it gives CASSLDHV.